Following are 21 T cell receptor beta chains from one sample sequenced in a study of T cell responses to AZD1222 COVID-19 vaccine. Only in-frame clones appear in the TCRdb table, and some are missing; sequencing was by immunoSEQ multiplex PCR. Of some 110,000 clones listed, about 82% are singletons. The material was peripheral blood, obtained 28 days after the second AZD1222 dose. All receptors derive from an adult who received the AZD1222 COVID-19 vaccine.

Only one count was recorded for this clone. The genes are TRBV7-9 and TRBJ1-2; tentative D call: TRBD1 (5 bases). From germline, CDR1 is SEHNR and CDR2 FQNEAQ (reference sequence). This CDR3 has 18 amino acids. V lost 5 bases, J lost 2 bases, and 24 bases lay in between. The CDR3 coding sequence is TGTGCCAGCAGCCCAAGCCGCCGGGCCCTCCGGACAAACTATGGCTACACCTTC. Translated, it gives CASSPSRRALRTNYGYTF.

This clone was seen only once. The rearrangement links TRBV7-9 to TRBJ1-1, with D perhaps matching TRBD1 (6 bases). CDR1 SEHNR and CDR2 FQNEAQ come from the germline V gene (reference sequence). This CDR3 spans 13 amino acids. The germline V and J ends were trimmed by 6 bases and 6 bases, with 14 bases remaining between them. The CDR3 nucleotides are TGTGCCAGCAGTGGCGCAGGGGCTCCTGAAGCTTTCTTT. Translating it yields CASSGAGAPEAFF.

CDR3 loop: CASSHRDRYYGYTF. CDR3 DNA: TGTGCCAGCAGCCACCGGGACAGGTACTATGGCTACACCTTC. The V call is TRBV3-1 (or the pseudogene TRBV3-2), the J call TRBJ1-2, with TRBD1 identical over 8 bases. Trimming cost V 3 bases and J 3 bases; bases outside gene matches: 3. The CDR3 is made up of 14 amino acids. CDR1 and CDR2 from the germline V gene are LGHDT and YNNKEL (reference sequence).

In nucleotides, the CDR3 is TGTGCCAGCAGTTACTCGTTGAGCACAGATACGCAGTATTTT. This encodes CASSYSLSTDTQYF. The rearrangement links TRBV6-5 to TRBJ2-3; no definite D call. The V end lost 0 bases, the J end lost 0 bases, and 4 bases lay between the germline ends. The CDR3 contains 14 residues. The germline gives CDR1 MNHEY, CDR2 SVGAGI.

The chain employs TRBV15 and TRBJ2-5, with no clear D. Trimming took off 1 base at V and 0 bases at J, with 9 bases between the two ends. The germline CDR1 and CDR2 sequences are LNHNV and YYDKDF (reference sequence). The CDR3 spans 15 residues. The CDR3 protein is CATSRVKNHQETQYF. The DNA of the CDR3 is TGTGCCACCAGCAGAGTGAAAAACCACCAAGAGACCCAGTACTTC.

V usage is TRBV19 and J usage is TRBJ2-7; D may match TRBD1 or TRBD2 (5 bases each). The germline V gene has CDR1 LNHDA and CDR2 SQIVND (reference sequence). V was trimmed by 3 bases and J by 6 bases, leaving 15 bases between them. CDR3 length: 14 residues. For the CDR3, the DNA is TGTGCCAGTAGTATTGAGGGGTTGTCGAGCGAGCAGTACTTC. It codes for CASSIEGLSSEQYF. The whole variable domain, remainder taken from reference TRBV19 and TRBJ2-7, is DGGITQSPKYLFRKEGQNVTLSCEQNLNHDAMYWYRQDPGQGLRLIYYSQIVNDFQKGDIAEGYSVSREKKESFPLTVTSAQKNPTAFYLCASSIEGLSSEQYFGPGTRLTVT.

The chain joins TRBV5-5 to TRBJ1-1; D uncertain. This CDR3 contains 14 residues. Trimming pared 5 bases from V and 6 bases from J, leaving 17 bases between. Germline CDR1 and CDR2: SGHKS and YYEKEE (reference sequence). In DNA form, the CDR3 reads TGTGCCAGCAGACTGAGGCCCGGGTACCCTGAAGCTTTCTTT. As protein: CASRLRPGYPEAFF.

This chain joins TRBV5-4 and TRBJ2-3, with 8 nucleotides matching TRBD2. Losses at the gene ends were 5 bases for V and 3 bases for J; bases not matched to a gene: 8. CDR3 length: 15 amino acids. CDR1 and CDR2 from the germline V gene are SGHNT and YYREEE (reference sequence). CDR3 coding DNA: TGTGCCAGCAGTCCGAGCGGGAGACGGACAGATACGCAGTATTTT. This codes for CASSPSGRRTDTQYF.

This clone was detected many times. The V call is TRBV6-1, the J call TRBJ2-1; the match to TRBD2 covers 13 bases. The V gene end was trimmed by 1 base and the J gene end by 6 bases; junction bases not matched to a gene: 0. Germline V gene data show CDR1 as MNHNS and CDR2 as SASEGT. The CDR3 contains 15 residues. The CDR3 sequence: CASSEGTSGSNEQFF. CDR3 DNA sequence: TGTGCCAGCAGTGAAGGGACTAGCGGGAGCAATGAGCAGTTCTTC.

This chain connects TRBV21-1 to TRBJ1-1; the table's TRBD1 call for D was not verified on the DNA. TRBV21-1 is annotated as a pseudogene. The CDR3 runs to 15 residues. The CDR3 DNA reads as TGTGCCAGCAGATTACAGGGGCGAGTGAACACTGAAGCTTTCTTT. Translation gives CASRLQGRVNTEAFF.

The genes are TRBV7-6 and TRBJ1-5; D call uncertain. This CDR3 is built from 15 residues. Germline loops: CDR1 SGHVS, CDR2 FNYEAQ. V gave up 4 bases and J gave up 1 base, with 11 bases separating them. CDR3 loop: CASSSHPGSNQPQHF. CDR3 nucleotides: TGTGCCAGCAGCTCCCACCCAGGCAGCAATCAGCCCCAGCATTTT.

The J gene is TRBJ1-1, the V gene TRBV2; TRBD1 agrees at 7 bases. Germline CDR1 is SNHLY and CDR2 is FYNNEI. The V segment lost 1 base and the J segment 5 bases; nucleotides outside the gene matches: 4. The CDR3 has 14 residues. The CDR3 DNA reads as TGTGCCAGCAGTGAAGAGGGGGCGCGGACTGAAGCTTTCTTT. It translates to CASSEEGARTEAFF.

The chain links TRBV6-5 to TRBJ1-1; D is unclear. The CDR3 covers 13 residues. The ends were cut back, 7 bases at V and 6 bases at J, with 15 bases in the middle. CDR1 MNHEY and CDR2 SVGAGI come from the germline V gene. The CDR3 spells CASTRLLAAEAFF. The CDR3 DNA sequence: TGTGCCAGCACCAGACTATTAGCGGCTGAAGCTTTCTTT.

The chain employs TRBV7-2 and TRBJ1-1; D gene ambiguous. The V end was cut by 5 bases, the J end by 7 bases, with 11 bases between. The CDR3 extends over 12 amino acids. Germline V CDR1 and CDR2: SGHTA, FQGNSA. The CDR3 protein is CASSLLRFEAFF. DNA of the CDR3: TGTGCCAGCAGCCTCTTACGATTTGAAGCTTTCTTT.

The chain carries TRBV19 and TRBJ1-1; D gene ambiguous. Between the trimmed V and J ends, which lost 2 bases and 7 bases, there was a span of 8 bases. Germline assignment: CDR1 LNHDA and CDR2 SQIVND (reference sequence). The CDR3 has 12 amino acids. This CDR3 is CASSISYGEAFF. CDR3 nucleotides: TGTGCCAGTAGTATATCATACGGTGAAGCTTTCTTT.

This chain links TRBV5-1 with TRBJ2-3; 9 bases line up with TRBD1. The V gene's germline CDR1 is SGHRS and CDR2 YFSETQ. J was trimmed by 0 bases and V by 3 bases; bases with no gene match: 17. CDR3 length: 20 residues. The CDR3 DNA is TGCGCCAGCAGCTCTCCATCCGGGACAGGGACGGCTCAAAGCACAGATACGCAGTATTTT. It yields the protein CASSSPSGTGTAQSTDTQYF.

The gene calls are TRBV14 and TRBJ2-7; no definite D call. V dropped 2 bases and J dropped 1 base, with 9 bases sitting between them. CDR1 SGHDN and CDR2 FVKESK come from the germline V gene. The CDR3 spans 14 residues. CDR3 sequence (DNA): TGTGCCAGCAGCCAATTTGTGGATTCCTACGAGCAGTACTTC. It encodes CASSQFVDSYEQYF. Filled out from reference TRBV14 and TRBJ2-7, the complete variable domain reads EAGVTQFPSHSVIEKGQTVTLRCDPISGHDNLYWYRRVMGKEIKFLLHFVKESKQDESGMPNNRFLAERTGGTYSTLKVQPAELEDSGVYFCASSQFVDSYEQYFGPGTRLTVT.

The V call is TRBV5-6, the J call TRBJ1-5, with D possibly TRBD1 on 6 matching bases. The CDR3 is 16 residues long. Germline values: CDR1 SGHDT, CDR2 YYEEEE. V lost 0 bases and J lost 5, with 15 bases in between. CDR3 bases: TGTGCCAGCAGCTTGGGATCGGGCAGGGGAGATCAGCCCCAGCATTTT. Protein product: CASSLGSGRGDQPQHF.

The V call is TRBV6-1, the J call TRBJ1-2; TRBD1 matches 8 bases. The CDR3 spans 13 residues. Germline-derived CDR1 and CDR2 are MNHNS and SASEGT. The trim removed 3 bases at V and 8 bases at J, leaving 5 bases unmatched. The chain's CDR3 is CASSDVRGLGYTF. CDR3 DNA sequence: TGTGCCAGCAGTGATGTCAGGGGGCTCGGCTACACCTTC.

The chain employs TRBV5-6 and TRBJ2-6; the D gene is possibly TRBD2 (5 bases). This CDR3 is 16 amino acids long. Germline V gives CDR1 SGHDT, CDR2 YYEEEE. Between the trimmed V and J ends, which lost 0 bases and 1 base, there was a span of 8 bases. In nucleotides, the CDR3 is TGTGCCAGCAGCTTGGCCGGGGTTTCTGGGGCCAACGTCCTGACTTTC. This encodes CASSLAGVSGANVLTF.

This clone has a handful of counts. V usage is TRBV6-5 and J usage is TRBJ1-2; D gene uncertain. V lost 4 bases, J lost 0 bases, and 12 bases lay in between. The CDR3 runs 15 residues. Germline assignment: CDR1 MNHEY and CDR2 SVGAGI. The CDR3 here is CASSFSTGSNYGYTF. CDR3 coding DNA: TGTGCCAGCAGTTTTTCGACGGGTTCTAACTATGGCTACACCTTC.